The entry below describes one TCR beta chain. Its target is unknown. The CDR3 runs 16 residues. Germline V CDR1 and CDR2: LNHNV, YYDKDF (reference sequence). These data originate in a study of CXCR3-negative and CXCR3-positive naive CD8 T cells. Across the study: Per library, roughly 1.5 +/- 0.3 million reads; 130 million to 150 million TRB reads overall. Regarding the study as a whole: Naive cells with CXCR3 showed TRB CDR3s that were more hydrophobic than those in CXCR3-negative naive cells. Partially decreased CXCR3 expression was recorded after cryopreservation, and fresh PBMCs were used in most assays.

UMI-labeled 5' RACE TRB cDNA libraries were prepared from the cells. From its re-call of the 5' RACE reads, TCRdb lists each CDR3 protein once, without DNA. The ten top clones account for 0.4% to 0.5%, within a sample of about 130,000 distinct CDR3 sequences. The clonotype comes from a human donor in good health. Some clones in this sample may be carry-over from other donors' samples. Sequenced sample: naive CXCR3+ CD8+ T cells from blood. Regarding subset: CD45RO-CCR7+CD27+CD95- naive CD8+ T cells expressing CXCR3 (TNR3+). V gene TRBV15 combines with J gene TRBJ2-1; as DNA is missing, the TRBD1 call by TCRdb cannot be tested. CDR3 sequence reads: CATSRSGINVLNEQFF. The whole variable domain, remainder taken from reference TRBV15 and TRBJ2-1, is DAMVIQNPRYQVTQFGKPVTLSCSQTLNHNVMYWYQQKSSQAPKLLFHYYDKDFNNEADTPDNFQSRRPNTSFCFLDIRSPGLGDTAMYLCATSRSGINVLNEQFFGPGTRLTVL.